What follows describes a single TCR beta chain. Its antigen is not identified. The donors were members of the validation cohort, which comprised 100 to 150 subjects and was separate from the first cohort of several hundred subjects. Sequenced by immunoSEQ multiplex PCR; TCRdb stores in-frame clones only, minus some. The data hold about 89,000 clones, with more than 70% observed a single time. This record belongs to a study of cytomegalovirus exposure and HLA in healthy donors. Points from the study as a whole: Confirmation was obtained in vitro that a few CMV-associated chains are specific for CMV antigens.

Material: PBMCs. The TCR originated in a young woman in good health and CMV-seropositive.

As DNA, the CDR3 is TGTGCCAGCAGTGGGACGTCTCTTGGAGGGGGCTACACCTTC. Protein sequence: CASSGTSLGGGYTF. The rearrangement uses TRBV28 and TRBJ1-2; D may be TRBD1 (5 bases). Between the trimmed V and J ends, which lost 5 bases and 8 bases, there was a span of 18 bases. Germline V CDR1 and CDR2: MDHEN, SYDVKM. CDR3 size: 14 residues.